This T cell receptor (beta chain) was sequenced in a study of cytomegalovirus exposure and HLA in healthy donors (dated by TCRdb to the late 2010s). In the study overall: An earlier analysis of approximately 550 of the donors reported approximately 300 Gb of sequence data and about 100 million unique TCR beta sequences from roughly 200 million T cells. An early release that covered several hundred HLA-typed donors contained around 300 gigabases of sequencing data and 80 million or so unique TCR sequences. Among the approximately 420 genotyped donors, approximately 77% belonged to the genetic ancestry cluster associated with self-reported Caucasian donors. The study aimed to test whether cataloging public T cell receptors could reveal signatures of past pathogen exposure. The study profiled the T cell repertoires of hundreds of subjects by immunosequencing and related them to cytomegalovirus serostatus. In addition to the first cohort of about 650 subjects, a separate validation cohort of some 120 different subjects was used. To predict cytomegalovirus infection status, the study combined high-throughput TCR immunosequencing, statistical association of individual TCRs with disease status, and machine learning. A later analysis re-analyzed previously published TCR beta repertoires from roughly 600 donors and added high-resolution HLA genotyping to study TCR occurrence patterns. The later analysis used no new phenotypic data to find candidate immune exposures, relying instead on TCR beta sequences and their occurrence across donors. An earlier analysis of 500 to 650 of the donors applied high-throughput TCR beta sequencing to assess whether each TCR beta V gene segment acted as functional or pseudogenic. Donor age, sex, ethnicity and CMV serostatus were collected together with the repertoire data. Genome-wide SNP genotypes for about three fifths of the roughly 700 donors were used in a later genetic analysis, which treated that subset as a discovery cohort. All discovery cohort repertoires had been generated using a single sequencing platform. Both class I and class II loci were covered by HLA typing, at four-digit resolution. Typing coverage varied by locus: about 620-640 donors for A, B, C, DRB1 and DQB1; around 560 for DQA1; 606 for DPA1; 400 to 480 for DPB1. Roughly five DR-DQ haplotypes were handled as single units for association and clustering because linkage in the cohort was strong. On average, roughly 250,000 unique TCR beta nucleotide sequences were sequenced per donor among about 400 genotyped donors of the cohort, with around 19% of those sequences being non-productive. The paper's findings and limits, for the study overall: Compared with equally common non-associated chains, HLA-associated TCR beta chains in a later analysis were more clonally expanded and had lower generation probabilities. Strong co-occurrence of HLA alleles, especially DR and DQ, made assigning TCR associations to individual alleles difficult. Because counts were too low, roughly 18 rarely observed V segments, including chromosome 9 orphons, were left out of the earlier analysis of approximately 580 of the donors. While some public TCRs were present in many individuals, most TCR sequences turned up only very rarely across donors. Because the 87-base-pair reads could not distinguish some IMGT-functional V segments, including TRBV6-2 and TRBV6-3, those segments were excluded. Because HLA typing was unavailable for some donors at each locus, only the typed subset was used in association tests. The study gave a list of over 150 TCR beta chains associated with cytomegalovirus. Three of the identified cytomegalovirus-associated TCR beta chains were confirmed in vitro to be specific for cytomegalovirus antigens. A later genetic analysis associated a missense DCLRE1C variant with V-gene and J-gene trimming of TCR beta chains, and an independent cohort replicated the association. This cohort had only TCR beta chains sequenced, and the lack of alpha or paired-chain data limited which features could be detected. In both the original and validation cohorts, the classifier was reported to diagnose cytomegalovirus status with high specificity and sensitivity. Linkage disequilibrium might explain the correlated functional status among segregating V segments, but an unknown experimental factor could not be ruled out. A later analysis associated 15,000 to 20,000 TCR beta sequences with specific HLA alleles at a false discovery rate of 0.05. CMV serostatus was the only immune exposure information available for the cohort. Roughly uniform sequencing depth across donors was assumed in presence/absence analyses, although this assumption may not hold. Most CMV-associated TCR beta chains appeared to be HLA-restricted in a later analysis, and the HLA associations seemed to be driven largely by CMV exposure. A later genetic analysis reported fewer N-insertions in productive TCRs among donors in an Asian-associated ancestry cluster than the roughly 620-donor mean. The authors suggested that the approach could potentially be generalized to other disease states and immunological phenotypes. Broadly in line with IMGT annotations, most TCR beta V segments showed up in productive rearrangements about 90% or about 30% of the time in an earlier analysis of a few hundred of the donors. A further reported finding was that TCR beta sequences accurately predicted the HLA-A and HLA-B alleles for most subjects in the first cohort. The sequencing pipeline was judged likely to have produced a cluster of highly shared sequence variants as a technical artifact. A later analysis reported that several top co-occurrence clusters appeared linked to parvovirus B19, influenza, CMV and Epstein-Barr virus. In a later analysis, TCR association rates were found to vary across HLA loci, with the most associated TCRs seen for DRB1 alleles and the fewest for HLA-C alleles.

In total, approximately 690 healthy bone marrow donors made up the cohort. At the time of sampling, every cohort member was nominally healthy, though immune exposures that went unrecorded were likely present. The donor was CMV seropositive and was included in the group of approximately 300 seropositive cohort members. A peripheral blood sample was provided by each donor, and peripheral blood mononuclear cells were used for TCR beta sequencing. Genomic DNA extraction from the blood cell samples was performed with the Qiagen DNeasy Blood Extraction Kit. The library was built by means of the immunoSEQ multiplex PCR assay. The multiplex PCR relied on a mix of 60 forward primers for TCR Vbeta segments and 13 reverse primers for TCR Jbeta segments. The CDR3 region of rearranged TCR beta genes was amplified from genomic DNA by a multiplex PCR assay. The amplified TCR beta libraries were sequenced on the Illumina HiSeq System as 87-base-pair reads. The authors' pipeline ran thus. Across the 666 repertoires, a later analysis counted 80 million or so unique TCR beta chains, around 10 million of which were shared by at least two donors. Raw reads were error-corrected and collapsed into unique sequences by a nearest-neighbor algorithm in which closely related sequences were merged to remove PCR and sequencing errors. CDR3 sequences were aligned to IMGT reference sequences to assign V, D and J gene segments. Each retained sequence needed at least a six-nucleotide match to both a V gene segment and a J gene segment. A rearrangement was called productive if the CDR3 had no stop codons and remained in frame with V and J, and every other rearrangement was called non-productive. Following IMGT convention, CDR3 was defined as the stretch from the second conserved V-encoded cysteine to the conserved J-encoded phenylalanine. The earlier analysis of some 580 of the donors excluded any sequence lacking an unambiguous match to a single V gene segment. An earlier analysis of 587 of the donors classified V segments as functional when productive rearrangements were above 56.7% and as segregating when the standard deviation between donors was above 5%. To diagnose cytomegalovirus status from the catalog of TCR beta chain sequences, a statistical classification framework was built. In a later analysis, V and J genes were assigned by comparing TCR nucleotide sequences against IMGT/GENE-DB human TR gene sequences. A later analysis assigned CDR3 sequences and most-parsimonious VDJ recombination scenarios with the TCRdist pipeline. In a later analysis, every TCR beta chain was defined by the combination of its CDR3 amino acid sequence and its V-gene family, and reads without a unique V-gene family were dropped. In a later analysis, 500 to 650 highly shared, low-generation-probability nucleotide sequences were removed to address suspected cross-contamination and a sequencing artifact. For each public chain, a later analysis derived a clonal expansion index from normalized ranks of inferred template counts within each repertoire. Generation probabilities in a later analysis came from a VDJ recombination model fitted to out-of-frame rearrangements, and those results were checked against IGoR. A later analysis scored TCR-TCR, TCR-HLA and TCR-CMV co-occurrence with hypergeometric tests, applying a repertoire-size bias correction to TCR pairs. A later analysis estimated false discovery rates by permuting HLA or CMV assignments 20 times. In a later analysis, co-occurring TCRs were grouped using DBSCAN, and TCRdist sequence similarity was added for clustering within HLA-allele-positive subsets. For co-occurrence clustering, repertoires with fewer than 30,000 or more than 120,000 public chains were excluded, along with roughly 5 repertoires with anomalous nucleotide sharing. The table comes from immuneACCESS by way of TCRdb, which keeps in-frame sequences with V and J called. Part of the clones is missing from these tables; in studies checked, under half for an unresolved V gene and the rest for unknown reasons. The D gene and trimming were derived from the DNA, and the V and J assignments and clone size from that table. This sample has 150,000 or so clones in its table, and roughly 70% of those were observed once. Of the sample, roughly 2% falls within the top ten clones.

Note on this clone: Its recognized antigen is unknown. No much larger clonotype is one base removed from it; base qualities were not supplied.

The junction shows trimming of 4 bases on V and 1 base on J, plus 14 bases between the germline ends. Taken from cysteine to phenylalanine, the CDR3 has 15 residues. CDR3 DNA only is kept here, 45 bases in frame from base 1. CDR1 SGHRS and CDR2 YFSETQ were looked up in the germline V gene. The sequencing sample was made of PBMCs. The receptor was isolated from an older woman in good health and CMV-seropositive. The V gene is TRBV5-1 and the J gene is TRBJ1-1, with a weak D call of TRBD1 (5 bases match). The CDR3 in this case is CASSLSGLSNTEAFF. The nucleotides read TGCGCCAGCAGCCTCTCGGGACTGTCGAACACTGAAGCTTTCTTT.